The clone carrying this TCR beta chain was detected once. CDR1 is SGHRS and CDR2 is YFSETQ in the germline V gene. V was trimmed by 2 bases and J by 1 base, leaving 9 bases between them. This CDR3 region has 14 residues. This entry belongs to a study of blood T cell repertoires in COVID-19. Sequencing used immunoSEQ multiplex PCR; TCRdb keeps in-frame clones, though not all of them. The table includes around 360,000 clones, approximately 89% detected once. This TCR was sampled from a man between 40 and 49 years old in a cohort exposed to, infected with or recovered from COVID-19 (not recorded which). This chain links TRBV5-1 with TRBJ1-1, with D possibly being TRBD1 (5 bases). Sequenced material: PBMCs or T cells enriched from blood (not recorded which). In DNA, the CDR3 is TGCGCCAGCAGCTTTAATGGACAGAACACTGAAGCTTTCTTT. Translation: CASSFNGQNTEAFF. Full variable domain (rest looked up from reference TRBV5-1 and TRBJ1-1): KAGVTQTPRYLIKTRGQQVTLSCSPISGHRSVSWYQQTPGQGLQFLFEYFSETQRNKGNFPGRFSGRQFSNSRSEMNVSTLELGDSALYLCASSFNGQNTEAFFGQGTRLTVV.